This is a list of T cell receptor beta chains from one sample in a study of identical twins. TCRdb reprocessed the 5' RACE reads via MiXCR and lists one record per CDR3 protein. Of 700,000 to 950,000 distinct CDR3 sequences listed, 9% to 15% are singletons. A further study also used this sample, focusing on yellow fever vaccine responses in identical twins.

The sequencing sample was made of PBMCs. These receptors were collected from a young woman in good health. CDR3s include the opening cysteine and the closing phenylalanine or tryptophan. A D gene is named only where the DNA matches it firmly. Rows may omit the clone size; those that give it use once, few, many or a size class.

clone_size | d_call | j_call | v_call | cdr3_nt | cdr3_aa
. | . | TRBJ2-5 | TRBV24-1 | TGTGCCACCAGTGATACCAGACAGGCGGGGTTCCAAGAGACCCAGTACTTC | CATSDTRQAGFQETQYF
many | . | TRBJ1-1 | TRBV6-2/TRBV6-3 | TGTGCCAGCAGTTTGGATCTAACAGGGTGGAGGTCGAACACTGAAGCTTTCTTT | CASSLDLTGWRSNTEAFF
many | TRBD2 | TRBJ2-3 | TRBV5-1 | TGCGCCAGCAGCTCTACTAGCGGGGGGATCAACACAGATACGCAGTATTTT | CASSSTSGGINTDTQYF
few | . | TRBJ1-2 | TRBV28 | TGTGCCAGCCGCAGCCAATCGACAGCCTACTATGGCTACACCTTC | CASRSQSTAYYGYTF
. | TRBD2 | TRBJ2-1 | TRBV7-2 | TGTGCCAGCAGCTTCCCGCTAGCGGGGCGGATAAGGGATGAGCAGTTCTTC | CASSFPLAGRIRDEQFF
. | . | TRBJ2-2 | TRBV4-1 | TGCGCCAGCAGCCAAGATTACAGCACCGGGGAGCTGTTTTTT | CASSQDYSTGELFF
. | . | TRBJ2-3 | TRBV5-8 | TGTGCCAGCAGCTTGGTGGGGGGGGCTGTGGATACGCAGTATTTT | CASSLVGGAVDTQYF
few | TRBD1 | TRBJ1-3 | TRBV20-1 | TGCAGTGCTAGCCGGAACAGGGGAGCTGGAAACACCATATATTTT | CSASRNRGAGNTIYF
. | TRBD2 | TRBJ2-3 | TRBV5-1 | TGCGCCAGCAGCTTGGCAGCGTTCGGTTTGCGGGGGGGCTCAGATACGCAGTATTTT | CASSLAAFGLRGGSDTQYF
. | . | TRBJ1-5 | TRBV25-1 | TGTGCCAGCAGTGAAGATGGCACGCAGCCCCAGCATTTT | CASSEDGTQPQHF
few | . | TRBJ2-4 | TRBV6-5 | TGTGCCAGCAGTTACTCTGCTAGCGAAAAGATCATTCAGTACTTC | CASSYSASEKIIQYF
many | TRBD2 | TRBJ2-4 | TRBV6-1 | TGTGCCAGTAGTATAGCCGCCGGGAGGGTGAACATTCAGTACTTC | CASSIAAGRVNIQYF
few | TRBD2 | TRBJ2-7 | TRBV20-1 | TGCAGTGCTCGCACTAGCGGGAGTATGGGAATCTACGAGCAGTACTTC | CSARTSGSMGIYEQYF
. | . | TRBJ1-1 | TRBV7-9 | TGTGCCAGCAGGACATTTGGTGAAGCTTTCTTT | CASRTFGEAFF
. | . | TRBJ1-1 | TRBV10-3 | TGTGCCATCAGTGACGGTGTTGGTAACACTGAAGCTTTCTTT | CAISDGVGNTEAFF
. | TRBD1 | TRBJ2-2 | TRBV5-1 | TGCGCCAGCAGCTTGGGACAGGGTATGGTCGCGGAGCTGTTTTTT | CASSLGQGMVAELFF
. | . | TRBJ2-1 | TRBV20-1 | TGCAGTGCTAGACTAACCGGTTTGGAGAGGTCCTACAATGAGCAGTTCTTC | CSARLTGLERSYNEQFF
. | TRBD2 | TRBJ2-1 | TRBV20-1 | TGCAGTGCTAGAGATCCAAGCGGGAGGGCATCCTACAATGAGCAGTTCTTC | CSARDPSGRASYNEQFF
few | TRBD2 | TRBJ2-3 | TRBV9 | TGTGCCAGCAGCGTATCCCCTGGGGTAGCGGGAGTTTTTGATACGCAGTATTTT | CASSVSPGVAGVFDTQYF
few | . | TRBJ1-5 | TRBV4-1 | TGCGCCAAACACCACAGGGTCATAGGGAATCAGCCCCAGCATTTT | CAKHHRVIGNQPQHF
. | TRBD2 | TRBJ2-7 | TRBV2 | TGTGCCAGCATCCCCACTAGCGGCTACTCCTACGAGCAGTACTTC | CASIPTSGYSYEQYF
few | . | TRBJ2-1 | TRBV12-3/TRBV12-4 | TGTGCCAGCAGTGTAGCAACCCACAATGAGCAGTTCTTC | CASSVATHNEQFF
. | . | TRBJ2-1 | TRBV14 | TGTGCCAGCAGCCTGACTAGGACTGAGCAGTTCTTC | CASSLTRTEQFF
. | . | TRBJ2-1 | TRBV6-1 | TGTGCCAGCCTTGGACACCCCTACAATGAGCAGTTCTTC | CASLGHPYNEQFF
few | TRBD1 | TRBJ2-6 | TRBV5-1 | TGCGCCAGCAGCTCTCTGACAGGGGCCTCTGGGGCCAACGTCCTGACTTTC | CASSSLTGASGANVLTF
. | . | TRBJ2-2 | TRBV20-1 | TGCAGTGCTAGAGTTGGGAGAGGGGGTACCGGGGAGCTGTTTTTT | CSARVGRGGTGELFF
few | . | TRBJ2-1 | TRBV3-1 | TGTGCCAGCAGCCAAGAGTCCCAAGCGGGCTCCTACAATGAGCAGTTCTTC | CASSQESQAGSYNEQFF
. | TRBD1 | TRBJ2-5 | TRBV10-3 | TGTGCCATCAGTGAAAGGACAGGGGGGGAGGAGACCCAGTACTTC | CAISERTGGEETQYF
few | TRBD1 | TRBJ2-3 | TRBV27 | TGTGCCAGCAGTGTCGGGACAGTGGTCACAGATACGCAGTATTTT | CASSVGTVVTDTQYF
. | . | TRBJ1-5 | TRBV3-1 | TGTGCCAGCAGCCAATCTGCCCCATCTCAGCCCCAGCATTTT | CASSQSAPSQPQHF
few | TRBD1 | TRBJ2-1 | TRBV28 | TGTGCCAGCACTACCACTCTCCGGGACAGGCCAAATGAGCAGTTCTTC | CASTTTLRDRPNEQFF